These T cell receptor beta chains were read from a single sample in a study of T cell responses to AZD1222 COVID-19 vaccine. Some clones are missing from TCRdb's copy, which holds only in-frame ones; the method was immunoSEQ multiplex PCR. The sample lists about 120,000 clones, approximately 88% occurring once. The source was peripheral blood, collected on day 0 of AZD1222 vaccination. The receptors were gathered from an adult in good health. Both conserved end residues are part of each CDR3. A D gene is named only where the DNA matches it firmly. Only some rows state a clone size, as once, few, many or a class for expanded clones.

CASSLIQANYGYTF	TGTGCCAGCAGCTTAATACAGGCTAACTATGGCTACACCTTC	NA	NA	TRBV7-2	TRBJ1-2
CASSLRANTEAFF	TGTGCCAGCAGCTTACGGGCGAACACTGAAGCTTTCTTT	NA	NA	TRBV11-3	TRBJ1-1
CASNDKLGRSETQYF	TGTGCCAGCAACGATAAGCTGGGGAGGAGCGAGACCCAGTACTTC	NA	NA	TRBV5-4	TRBJ2-5
CAISESLDHGGQGDGYTF	TGTGCCATCAGTGAGTCCTTGGATCATGGGGGACAGGGGGATGGCTACACCTTC	TRBD1	NA	TRBV10-3	TRBJ1-2
CASSIDIGGVPNYGYTF	TGTGCCAGTAGTATAGATATTGGAGGGGTCCCGAACTATGGCTACACCTTC	NA	NA	TRBV19	TRBJ1-2
CASSQVGTGTYGYTF	TGTGCCAGCAGCCAAGTGGGGACAGGGACCTATGGCTACACCTTC	TRBD1	NA	TRBV14	TRBJ1-2
CASSQAGEPQETQYF	TGTGCCAGCAGCCAAGCGGGGGAACCCCAAGAGACCCAGTACTTC	TRBD2	NA	TRBV25-1	TRBJ2-5
CASSLEGPENNSPLHF	TGTGCCAGCAGCTTGGAGGGCCCAGAAAATAATTCACCCCTCCACTTT	NA	NA	TRBV5-5	TRBJ1-6
CASTIVQGLAFF	TGTGCCAGCACCATAGTACAGGGGTTGGCTTTCTTT	TRBD1	once	TRBV12-3/TRBV12-4	TRBJ1-1
CASSYRQGIQPQHF	TGTGCCAGCAGTTACCGCCAGGGTATTCAGCCCCAGCATTTT	NA	NA	TRBV6-5	TRBJ1-5
CASSVLGGRVEEKLFF	TGCGCCAGCAGCGTCCTTGGGGGCAGGGTTGAGGAAAAACTGTTTTTT	NA	NA	TRBV5-1	TRBJ1-4
CASSTSGGARNEQFF	TGTGCCAGCAGTACTAGCGGGGGGGCTCGAAATGAGCAGTTCTTC	TRBD2	NA	TRBV25-1	TRBJ2-1
CASSFARQSSGNTIYF	TGTGCCAGCAGCTTTGCCCGACAGAGCTCTGGAAACACCATATATTTT	NA	NA	TRBV7-9	TRBJ1-3
CASSPLTGVPYTF	TGTGCCAGCAGCCCACTCACAGGGGTGCCATACACCTTC	TRBD1	NA	TRBV9	TRBJ1-2
CASSFRSVATEAFF	TGTGCCAGCAGCTTTAGGTCGGTGGCTACTGAAGCTTTCTTT	NA	NA	TRBV7-9	TRBJ1-1
CASSPTGQREKLFF	TGTGCCAGCTCACCAACGGGGCAGAGAGAAAAACTGTTTTTT	NA	NA	TRBV18	TRBJ1-4
CASSGGQGVYDEQYF	TGTGCCAGCAGCGGGGGACAGGGCGTATACGACGAGCAGTACTTC	TRBD1	few	TRBV7-9	TRBJ2-7
CATLRAAGEYNEQFF	TGTGCCACCCTCCGAGCAGCGGGGGAGTACAATGAGCAGTTCTTC	TRBD2	once	TRBV15	TRBJ2-1
CASSGGQFEQFF	TGTGCCAGCAGTGGAGGACAGTTTGAGCAGTTCTTC	NA	NA	TRBV6-2/TRBV6-3	TRBJ2-1
CASSDRDRGNTIYF	TGTGCCAGCAGCGACCGGGACAGAGGAAACACCATATATTTT	TRBD1	once	TRBV7-2	TRBJ1-3
CASSETGGYGYTF	TGTGCCAGCAGTGAAACAGGGGGCTATGGCTACACCTTC	TRBD1	NA	TRBV2	TRBJ1-2
CASSLTGGLVSTDTQYF	TGTGCCAGCAGCTTGACGGGGGGGCTGGTCAGCACAGATACGCAGTATTTT	TRBD2	NA	TRBV7-2	TRBJ2-3
CASSIQGSSNSPLHF	TGTGCCAGTAGTATCCAGGGCAGTTCTAATTCACCCCTCCACTTT	NA	NA	TRBV19	TRBJ1-6
CASSRQGFNEKLFF	TGTGCCAGCAGTAGACAGGGTTTTAATGAAAAACTGTTTTTT	TRBD1	NA	TRBV6-5	TRBJ1-4
CASSLGGYEQFF	TGTGCCAGCAGCCTCGGGGGTTATGAGCAGTTCTTC	NA	NA	TRBV3-1/TRBV3-2	TRBJ2-1
CASTVGNEQYF	TGTGCCAGCACCGTAGGGAACGAGCAGTACTTC	NA	NA	TRBV6-5	TRBJ2-7
CASSIPRLYGYTF	TGTGCCAGTAGTATCCCCCGACTCTATGGCTACACCTTC	NA	NA	TRBV19	TRBJ1-2
CASSAWHLHF	TGTGCCAGCAGCGCTTGGCACCTCCACTTT	NA	NA	TRBV9	TRBJ1-6
CASSLANLPGLITEAFF	TGTGCCAGCAGCTTAGCCAACCTCCCAGGACTGATCACTGAAGCTTTCTTT	NA	NA	TRBV7-6	TRBJ1-1
CASSLGRRRGLYNEQFF	TGTGCCAGCTCACTGGGACGAAGGCGGGGCCTATACAATGAGCAGTTCTTC	NA	once	TRBV18	TRBJ2-1
CASSLTGGFYNEQFF	TGTGCCAGCAGCTTAACGGGGGGTTTCTACAATGAGCAGTTCTTC	NA	NA	TRBV7-3	TRBJ2-1
CASSQRGGQETQYF	TGTGCCAGCAGCCAAAGAGGGGGGCAAGAGACCCAGTACTTC	NA	NA	TRBV3-1/TRBV3-2	TRBJ2-5
CASRERSPNEKLFF	TGTGCCAGCAGGGAGAGGAGTCCTAATGAAAAACTGTTTTTT	NA	NA	TRBV6-5	TRBJ1-4
CASSYGTGEKLFF	TGTGCCAGCAGTTACGGGACAGGCGAAAAACTGTTTTTT	TRBD1	NA	TRBV6-5	TRBJ1-4
CASSRDRFGEAFF	TGTGCCAGCAGCAGAGACAGGTTCGGTGAAGCTTTCTTT	NA	once	TRBV6-5	TRBJ1-1
CASRRHLNTEAFF	TGTGCCAGCAGAAGACACTTGAACACTGAAGCTTTCTTT	NA	NA	TRBV27	TRBJ1-1
CASSTPGGLSGELFF	TGTGCCAGCAGTACCCCGGGGGGCCTATCCGGGGAGCTGTTTTTT	NA	once	TRBV6-5	TRBJ2-2
CASSYRQDREPQHF	TGTGCCAGCAGTTACAGACAGGACCGGGAGCCCCAGCATTTT	NA	NA	TRBV6-5	TRBJ1-5
CASSLALVSGGEQFF	TGTGCCAGCAGCTTGGCCTTAGTCTCCGGGGGCGAGCAGTTCTTC	NA	NA	TRBV5-5	TRBJ2-1
CASSLSPASSYNSPLHF	TGTGCCAGCAGCTTAAGTCCAGCGAGCTCCTATAATTCACCCCTCCACTTT	NA	NA	TRBV7-3	TRBJ1-6
CASSSRTGNTEAFF	TGTGCCAGCAGCTCTAGGACAGGGAACACTGAAGCTTTCTTT	TRBD1	NA	TRBV5-6	TRBJ1-1
CASRLAIRNQPQHF	TGTGCAAGTCGCTTAGCGATTCGGAATCAGCCCCAGCATTTT	NA	NA	TRBV12-2	TRBJ1-5
CASGSALRAFF	TGTGCCAGCGGATCTGCCCTGCGGGCTTTCTTT	NA	NA	TRBV6-5	TRBJ1-1
CASSTQGASGNTIYF	TGCGCCAGCAGCACACAGGGGGCGAGTGGAAACACCATATATTTT	TRBD1	NA	TRBV5-1	TRBJ1-3
CASSLAGVTYEQYF	TGTGCCAGCAGCTTAGCGGGGGTTACCTACGAGCAGTACTTC	NA	NA	TRBV7-2	TRBJ2-7
CASSSSSYNEQFF	TGTGCCAGCAGCTCCAGCTCCTACAATGAGCAGTTCTTC	NA	NA	TRBV7-8	TRBJ2-1
CASSLEGAYGYTF	TGTGCCAGCAGCTTGGAAGGGGCCTATGGCTACACCTTC	NA	NA	TRBV11-2	TRBJ1-2
CATPGQGSHYEQYF	TGTGCCACCCCGGGACAGGGCAGCCACTACGAGCAGTACTTC	TRBD1	NA	TRBV24-1	TRBJ2-7
CASTPTLRDEQYF	TGTGCCAGCACCCCTACGCTCAGGGACGAGCAGTACTTC	NA	few	TRBV27	TRBJ2-7
CASSLEESPGSYNSPLHF	TGTGCCAGCAGCTTGGAGGAGTCCCCAGGCTCCTATAATTCACCCCTCCACTTT	NA	NA	TRBV5-4	TRBJ1-6
CASSEPGSGNTIYF	TGTGCCAGCAGCGAACCAGGGTCTGGAAACACCATATATTTT	NA	few	TRBV3-1/TRBV3-2	TRBJ1-3
CASSFYTEAFF	TGTGCCAGCAGTTTCTACACTGAAGCTTTCTTT	NA	NA	TRBV12-3/TRBV12-4	TRBJ1-1
CASSLDRGLYGYTF	TGTGCCAGCAGCTTGGACAGGGGGCTGTATGGCTACACCTTC	TRBD1	NA	TRBV5-4	TRBJ1-2
CASSLLGPPKMISGNTIYF	TGCGCCAGCAGCCTCCTCGGACCTCCTAAGATGATCTCTGGAAACACCATATATTTT	NA	NA	TRBV4-1	TRBJ1-3
CASSLRNTEAFF	TGCGCCAGCAGCCTCCGGAACACTGAAGCTTTCTTT	NA	once	TRBV4-1	TRBJ1-1
CATSDPGTDQETQYF	TGTGCCACCAGTGACCCCGGGACAGACCAAGAGACCCAGTACTTC	TRBD1	NA	TRBV24-1	TRBJ2-5
CASCGTATNEKLFF	TGTGCCAGCTGCGGGACTGCAACTAATGAAAAACTGTTTTTT	NA	NA	TRBV28	TRBJ1-4
CARSLPGESNYGYTF	TGTGCCAGAAGCTTGCCAGGGGAGAGTAACTATGGCTACACCTTC	NA	NA	TRBV5-3	TRBJ1-2
CASSVAGGSNEQFF	TGTGCCAGCAGCGTAGCGGGGGGATCGAATGAGCAGTTCTTC	TRBD2	NA	TRBV9	TRBJ2-1